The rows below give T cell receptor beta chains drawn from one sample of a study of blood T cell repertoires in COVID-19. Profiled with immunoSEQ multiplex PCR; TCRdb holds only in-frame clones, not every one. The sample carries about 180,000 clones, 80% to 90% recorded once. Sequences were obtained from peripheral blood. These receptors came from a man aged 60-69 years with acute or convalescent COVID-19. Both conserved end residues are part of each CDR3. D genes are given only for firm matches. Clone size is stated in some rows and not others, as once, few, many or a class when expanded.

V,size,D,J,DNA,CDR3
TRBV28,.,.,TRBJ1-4,TGTGCCAGCAGAACCTCCCAGTCAGGGGCAACTAATGAAAAACTGTTTTTT,CASRTSQSGATNEKLFF
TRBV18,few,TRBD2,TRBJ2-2,TGTGCCAGCTCACCACCGGGACTAGCGGGAGCGCGTACCGGGGAGCTGTTTTTT,CASSPPGLAGARTGELFF
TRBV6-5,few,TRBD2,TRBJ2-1,TGTGCCAGCTATGCGGGAGGGCCGGGGGAGCAGTTCTTC,CASYAGGPGEQFF
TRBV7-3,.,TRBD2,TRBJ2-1,TGTGCCAGCAGCCAAAGCGGGAGATTGGATGAGCAGTTCTTC,CASSQSGRLDEQFF
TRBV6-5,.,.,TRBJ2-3,TGTGCCAGCAGTTACCGCGGGCTGGCAGATACGCAGTATTTT,CASSYRGLADTQYF
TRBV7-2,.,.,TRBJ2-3,TGTGCCAGCAGCCCGGGACTCCTCACAGATACGCAGTATTTT,CASSPGLLTDTQYF
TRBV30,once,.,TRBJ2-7,TGTGCCTGGAGCCCGGGCTCGGGGGACCACACCCCCTCCTACGAGCAGTACTTC,CAWSPGSGDHTPSYEQYF
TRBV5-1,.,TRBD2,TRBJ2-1,TGCGCCAGCAGCTCCCCTACTAGCGGTTACAATGAGCAGTTCTTC,CASSSPTSGYNEQFF
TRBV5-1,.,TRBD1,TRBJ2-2,TGCGCCAGCAGCTTCTCGGGACAGGGGGCCGGGGAGCTGTTTTTT,CASSFSGQGAGELFF
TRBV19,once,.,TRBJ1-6,TGTGCCAGTAGTATCCCGACAGGCCGGCGGGATAATTCACCCCTCCACTTT,CASSIPTGRRDNSPLHF
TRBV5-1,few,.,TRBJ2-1,TGCGCCAGCAGCCCCAGCGGGCCATACAATGAGCAGTTCTTC,CASSPSGPYNEQFF
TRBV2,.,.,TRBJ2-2,TGTGCCAGCATACGTGGGCCGAACACCGGGGAGCTGTTTTTT,CASIRGPNTGELFF
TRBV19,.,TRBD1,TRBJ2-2,TGTGCCAGTAGTATTTCCACAGGGGGTTCCACCGGGGAGCTGTTTTTT,CASSISTGGSTGELFF
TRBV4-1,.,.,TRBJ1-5,TGCGCCAGCAGCCGACAGCCAAGCAATCAGCCCCAGCATTTT,CASSRQPSNQPQHF
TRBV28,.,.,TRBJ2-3,TGTGCCAGCAGTCCCCCCGAGATCCGCACAGATACGCAGTATTTT,CASSPPEIRTDTQYF
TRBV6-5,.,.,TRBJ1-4,TGTGCCAGCAGTCACACAAGCGACCTCATTGGAAAACTGTTTTTT,CASSHTSDLIGKLFF
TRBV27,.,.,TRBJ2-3,TGTGCCAGCAGTCTCGACTTGGGCACAGATACGCAGTATTTT,CASSLDLGTDTQYF
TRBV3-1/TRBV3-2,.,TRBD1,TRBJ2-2,TGTGCCAGCAGCCAAGGACAGGGCAGAACCGGGGAGCTGTTTTTT,CASSQGQGRTGELFF
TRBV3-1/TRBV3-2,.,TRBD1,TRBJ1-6,TGTGCCAGCAGCCAAGTTGACAGGGGCATCGGATCCCTCCACTTT,CASSQVDRGIGSLHF
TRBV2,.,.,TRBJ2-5,TGTGCCAGCAGTGAAGTGGGAGAGTACCAAGAGACCCAGTACTTC,CASSEVGEYQETQYF
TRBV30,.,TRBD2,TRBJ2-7,TGTGCCTGGAGTAGCGGGGGCTACGAGCAGTACTTC,CAWSSGGYEQYF
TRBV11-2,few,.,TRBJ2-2,TGTGCCAGCAGCCCCTCGTTGACCGGGGAGCTGTTTTTT,CASSPSLTGELFF
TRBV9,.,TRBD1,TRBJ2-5,TGTGCCAGCAGCGAAGAGGGGACAGGGAGGAGGACCCAGTACTTC,CASSEEGTGRRTQYF
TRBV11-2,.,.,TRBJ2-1,TGTGCCAGCAGCTTAGGTCGACTGATCTACAATGAGCAGTTCTTC,CASSLGRLIYNEQFF
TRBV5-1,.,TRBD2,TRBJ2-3,TGCGCCAGCAGCTTGGCGGGACTAGGACCCACAGATACGCAGTATTTT,CASSLAGLGPTDTQYF
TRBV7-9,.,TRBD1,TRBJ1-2,TGTGCCAGCAGCCGCCCGGGACAGGGAATCTATGGCTACACCTTC,CASSRPGQGIYGYTF
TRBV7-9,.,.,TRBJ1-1,TGTGCCAGCAGCTTAGGATACGTAGACACTGAAGCTTTCTTT,CASSLGYVDTEAFF
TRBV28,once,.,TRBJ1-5,TGTGCCAGCAGTTCCTCAGGGATTCAGCCCCAGCATTTT,CASSSSGIQPQHF
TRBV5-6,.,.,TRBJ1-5,TGTGCCAGCAGGACCCCCTCACCTCCCGGGGGTAGCCAGCCCCAGCATTTT,CASRTPSPPGGSQPQHF
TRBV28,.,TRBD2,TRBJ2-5,TGTGCCAGCAGTTCCGGGACTAGCTTGGAGACCCAGTACTTC,CASSSGTSLETQYF
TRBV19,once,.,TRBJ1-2,TGTGCCAGTACTCGGGACACAGCTAACTATGGCTACACCTTC,CASTRDTANYGYTF
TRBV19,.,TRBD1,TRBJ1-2,TGTGCCAGCCGCTCGGGACAGGGGGCCTATGGCTACACCTTC,CASRSGQGAYGYTF
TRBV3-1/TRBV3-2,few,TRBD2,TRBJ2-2,TGTGCCAGCAGCCAAGGGGGTAGCGGGAGAAAGAGCGGGGAGCTGTTTTTT,CASSQGGSGRKSGELFF
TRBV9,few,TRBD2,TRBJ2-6,TGTGCCAGCAGCGAACTAGCGTTCCCGGAGGCTGGGGCCAACGTCCTGACTTTC,CASSELAFPEAGANVLTF
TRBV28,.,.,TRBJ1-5,TGTGCCAGCAGTTTATCGGCGGGGAATCAGCCCCAGCATTTT,CASSLSAGNQPQHF
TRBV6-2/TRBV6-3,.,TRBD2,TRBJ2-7,TGTGCCAGCAGTTACGGCCCTAGCGGGTTCGCCTACGAGCAGTACTTC,CASSYGPSGFAYEQYF
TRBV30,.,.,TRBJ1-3,TGTGCCTGGAGGTCAAAAAGGACAGCCAGCTCTGGAAACACCATATATTTT,CAWRSKRTASSGNTIYF
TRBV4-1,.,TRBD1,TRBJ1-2,TGCGCCAGCAGCCTTGGGACAGGGGGCACTAACTATGGCTACACCTTC,CASSLGTGGTNYGYTF
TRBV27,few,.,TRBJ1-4,TGTGCCAGCAGTTTATCTAAGCGGGATGAAAAACTGTTTTTT,CASSLSKRDEKLFF
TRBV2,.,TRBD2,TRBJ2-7,TGTGCCAGCAGGACGGGACTAGCGGGAACCTACGAGCAGTACTTC,CASRTGLAGTYEQYF
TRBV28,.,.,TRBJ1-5,TGTGCCAGCAGTTCTTCTAGTGTGGCTCAGCCCCAGCATTTT,CASSSSSVAQPQHF
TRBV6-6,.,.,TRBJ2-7,TGTGCCAGCAGTTACCTGGCTCGGGGTGGAAACGAGCAGTACTTC,CASSYLARGGNEQYF
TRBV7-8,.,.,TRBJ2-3,TGTGCCAGCAGCTTATTGGGCAGTAGCACAGATACGCAGTATTTT,CASSLLGSSTDTQYF
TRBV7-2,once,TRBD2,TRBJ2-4,TGTGCCAGCAGCGGAAGGACTAGCGGGATCAACCTAGCCAAAAACATTCAGTACTTC,CASSGRTSGINLAKNIQYF
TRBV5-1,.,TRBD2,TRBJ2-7,TGCGCCAGCAGCCGAGGACTAGCGGTAGCCGCCTACGAGCAGTACTTC,CASSRGLAVAAYEQYF
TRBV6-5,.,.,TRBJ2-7,TGTGCCAGCAGTCTGCACATCAGGGGGGCCGAGCAGTACTTC,CASSLHIRGAEQYF
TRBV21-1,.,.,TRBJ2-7,TGTGCCAGCAGCAAGGGCCGATGGACAGCGCCTTACGAGCAGTACTTC,CASSKGRWTAPYEQYF
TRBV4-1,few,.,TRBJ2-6,TGCGCCAGCAGCCAAGCGGAGGGAGTGATCTCTGGGGCCAACGTCCTGACTTTC,CASSQAEGVISGANVLTF
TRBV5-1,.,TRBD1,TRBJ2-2,TGCGCCAGCAGCTTGAAAGGACAGGGGGCAGGAAACACCGGGGAGCTGTTTTTT,CASSLKGQGAGNTGELFF
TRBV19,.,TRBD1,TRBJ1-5,TGTGCCAGTAGCAGGGGGTCGGTTAATCAGCCCCAGCATTTT,CASSRGSVNQPQHF
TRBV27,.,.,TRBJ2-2,TGTGCCAGCAGTCGCTTACAGGGCCCCGGGGAGCTGTTTTTT,CASSRLQGPGELFF
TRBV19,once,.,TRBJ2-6,TGTGCCAGTAGTGTGCCCGGCGGGCCTGGGGCCAACGTCCTGACTTTC,CASSVPGGPGANVLTF
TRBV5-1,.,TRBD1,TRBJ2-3,TGCGCCAGCAGCTCCTACGGACAGGTAGTCACAGATACGCAGTATTTT,CASSSYGQVVTDTQYF
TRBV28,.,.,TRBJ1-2,TGTGCCAGCTTGGGGGGGGTCTACACCTTC,CASLGGVYTF
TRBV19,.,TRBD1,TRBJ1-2,TGTGCCAGTAGTACGTCGACAGGGAGTAACTATGGCTACACCTTC,CASSTSTGSNYGYTF
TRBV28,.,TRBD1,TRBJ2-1,TGTGCCAGCATGACAGGGTACGACAATGAGCAGTTCTTC,CASMTGYDNEQFF
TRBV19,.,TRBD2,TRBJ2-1,TGTGCCAGTAGTCTAGGACTAGCGGAACCTGAGCAGTTCTTC,CASSLGLAEPEQFF
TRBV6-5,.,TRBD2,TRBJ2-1,TGTGCCAGCAGATCCGGGACTAGCGGATCTAATGAGCAGTTCTTC,CASRSGTSGSNEQFF
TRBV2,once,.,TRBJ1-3,TGTGCCAGCAGTCGCCCCACAGGGAGCTCTGGAAACACCATATATTTT,CASSRPTGSSGNTIYF